The 17 T cell receptor beta chains below were found in one sample sequenced in a study of blood T cell repertoires in COVID-19. Some clones are missing from TCRdb's copy, which holds only in-frame ones; the method was immunoSEQ multiplex PCR. The table lists some 210,000 clones, about four fifths of them singletons, with 2.5% to 3% in the top ten. The sequenced sample consisted of peripheral blood. Receptor source: a man aged 50 to 60 with active or convalescent COVID-19.

J is TRBJ1-1 and V is TRBV2; TRBD1 aligns across 7 bases. Germline values: CDR1 SNHLY, CDR2 FYNNEI. The length of the CDR3 is 14 residues. The junction had 8 bases not matched to a gene; V was cut back by 6 bases and J by 4 bases. CDR3 in amino acids: CASRTDREGTEAFF. DNA for the CDR3: TGTGCCAGCAGGACCGACAGGGAAGGCACTGAAGCTTTCTTT.

The chain has TRBV6-5 and TRBJ2-3; 8 nucleotides align to TRBD1. This CDR3 has 16 amino acids. V was pared by 2 bases and J by 2 bases, with 6 bases of the junction left unmatched. Germline CDR1 and CDR2: MNHEY and SVGAGI. CDR3 region: CASSYDWDRITDTQYF. The DNA of the CDR3 is TGTGCCAGCAGTTACGATTGGGACAGGATCACAGATACGCAGTATTTT.

J is TRBJ2-5 and V is TRBV14, with 13 bases aligning to TRBD2. Per the germline V gene, CDR1 is SGHDN and CDR2 is FVKESK. The CDR3 totals 16 residues. Trimming took 3 bases from V and 5 from J; bases not matched to a gene: 6. The CDR3 nucleotides read TGTGCCAGCAGCCATTGGACTAGCGGGAGAGGGGAGACCCAGTACTTC. Protein product: CASSHWTSGRGETQYF.

This clone was seen once. This chain joins TRBV5-6 and TRBJ1-3; TRBD1 agrees at 7 bases. The CDR3 spans 16 residues. Germline V gene sequence: CDR1 SGHDT, CDR2 YYEEEE. The V and J ends lost 4 bases and 4 bases, in that order; junction bases with no gene match: 11. The CDR3 is CASSEQGFGSGNTIYF. DNA of the CDR3: TGTGCCAGCAGCGAACAGGGGTTCGGCTCCGGAAACACCATATATTTT.

With respect to this clone: The junction departs from the called germline gene at one end, perhaps through a read error. The chain combines TRBV9 with TRBJ2-1, with D maybe TRBD2 (5 bases). The CDR3 is 12 amino acids. Germline loops: CDR1 SGDLS, CDR2 YYNGEE. CDR3: CASSDDYYEQFF. The DNA of the CDR3 is TGTGCCAGCAGCGATGACTACTATGAGCAGTTCTTC.

The genes are TRBV19 and TRBJ1-2; TRBD1 aligns across 8 bases. CDR1 and CDR2 (germline): LNHDA, SQIVND (reference sequence). The CDR3 has 12 residues. With V trimmed by 5 bases and J by 8 bases, 4 bases remained unmatched. The CDR3 loop is CASSSTGEGYTF. The CDR3 DNA follows: TGTGCCAGTAGTTCGACAGGGGAGGGCTACACCTTC.

This chain links TRBV28 with TRBJ1-5, with D hard to call. CDR1 is MDHEN, CDR2 SYDVKM, per germline. The germline V and J ends were trimmed by 2 bases and 2 bases, with 10 bases remaining between them. This CDR3 contains 15 residues. CDR3 loop: CASSLRGSGNQPQHF. The DNA for the CDR3 is TGTGCCAGCAGTTTACGGGGATCGGGCAATCAGCCCCAGCATTTT.

V usage is TRBV5-5 and J usage is TRBJ1-3; D perhaps matches TRBD1 (5 bases). CDR3 length: 16 residues. Per germline, CDR1 SGHKS and CDR2 YYEKEE (reference sequence). The ends were cut back, 0 bases at V and 8 bases at J, with 18 bases in the middle. This CDR3 reads CASSLEGATAVDTIYF. The CDR3 DNA reads TGTGCCAGCAGCTTGGAAGGGGCAACGGCGGTGGACACCATATATTTT.

The CDR3 DNA reads as TGTGCCAGCAGCGCGGACCAGGGGCCTACTCTCCACTTT. Encoded protein: CASSADQGPTLHF. The J gene is TRBJ1-6, the V gene TRBV9; the D gene is possibly TRBD1 (6 bases). Trimming removed 3 bases at V and 16 bases at J, with 17 bases between. There are 13 residues in the CDR3. Germline-derived CDR1 and CDR2 are SGDLS and YYNGEE.

The chain has TRBV5-1 and TRBJ1-1, with 10 bases lining up with TRBD1. V trimming: 4 bases; J trimming: 1 base; junction bases outside the gene matches: 7. The CDR3 is 16 amino acids. Germline V gene sequence: CDR1 SGHRS, CDR2 YFSETQ. CDR3 sequence: CASSRGRTGGNTEAFF. DNA for the CDR3: TGCGCCAGCAGCCGAGGACGGACAGGGGGGAACACTGAAGCTTTCTTT.

The V gene is TRBV2, the J gene TRBJ1-2; 9 bases agree with TRBD1. With V trimmed by 7 bases and J by 0 bases, 6 bases remained unmatched. The CDR3 contains 15 residues. The germline gives CDR1 SNHLY, CDR2 FYNNEI. The DNA for the CDR3 is TGTGCCAGCAAGCCTGACAGGGGGTCTAACTATGGCTACACCTTC. Translating gives CASKPDRGSNYGYTF.

The chain uses TRBV19 and TRBJ2-1; 9 nucleotides align to TRBD2. Germline CDR1 reads LNHDA; CDR2 reads SQIVND (reference sequence). V gave up 8 bases and J gave up 7 bases; unmatched junction bases: 12. This CDR3 region has 15 residues. The CDR3 region is CASHPRGGGSNEQFF. CDR3 nucleotides: TGTGCCAGTCACCCCCGCGGGGGGGGGAGTAATGAGCAGTTCTTC.

The rearrangement uses TRBV3-1 (or the pseudogene TRBV3-2) and TRBJ2-3, with TRBD2 matching over 12 bases. Trimming cost V 5 bases and J 5 bases; bases outside gene matches: 8. Germline loops: CDR1 LGHDT, CDR2 YNNKEL (reference sequence). CDR3 length: 16 residues. The CDR3 DNA reads as TGTGCCAGCAGCGTACTAGCGGGAGGTGGTAGAGATACGCAGTATTTT. This codes for CASSVLAGGGRDTQYF.

CDR3 DNA sequence: TGTGCCAGCAGCTTAGCGGCGGGGGCCTACAATGAGCAGTTCTTC. This translates into CASSLAAGAYNEQFF. The gene calls are TRBV7-2 and TRBJ2-1, with 7 bases fitting TRBD2. V lost 0 bases, J lost 2 bases, and 1 base stayed unmatched. The CDR3 loop spans 15 amino acids. Germline assignment: CDR1 SGHTA and CDR2 FQGNSA.

V is TRBV6-5 and J is TRBJ2-1; the D gene is possibly TRBD1 (6 bases). The V gene lost 5 bases and the J gene lost 10 bases, with 9 bases spanning the gap. The CDR3 runs to 11 residues. The germline V gene has CDR1 MNHEY and CDR2 SVGAGI. Here the CDR3 reads CASSLQGEQFF. For the CDR3, the DNA is TGTGCCAGCAGTCTTCAGGGGGAGCAGTTCTTC.

This chain connects TRBV5-1 to TRBJ2-1; TRBD1 agrees at 7 bases. CDR1 and CDR2 (germline): SGHRS, YFSETQ. V was clipped by 3 bases and J by 2 bases; unmatched bases: 5. The CDR3 length is 15 residues. The CDR3 DNA follows: TGCGCCAGCAGCTCGCCGGGACAGACCTACAATGAGCAGTTCTTC. Translated, it gives CASSSPGQTYNEQFF.

This clone showed up just once. The chain links TRBV4-1 to TRBJ2-3, with TRBD2 matching 7 bases. CDR3 length: 15 amino acids. With 4 bases clipped from V and 5 bases from J, the junction kept 9 bases outside the gene matches. CDR1 is MGHRA, CDR2 YSYEKL, per germline. The CDR3 loop reads CASSRAGRLEDTQYF. The CDR3 DNA reads as TGCGCCAGCAGCCGAGCGGGACGGCTTGAAGATACGCAGTATTTT.